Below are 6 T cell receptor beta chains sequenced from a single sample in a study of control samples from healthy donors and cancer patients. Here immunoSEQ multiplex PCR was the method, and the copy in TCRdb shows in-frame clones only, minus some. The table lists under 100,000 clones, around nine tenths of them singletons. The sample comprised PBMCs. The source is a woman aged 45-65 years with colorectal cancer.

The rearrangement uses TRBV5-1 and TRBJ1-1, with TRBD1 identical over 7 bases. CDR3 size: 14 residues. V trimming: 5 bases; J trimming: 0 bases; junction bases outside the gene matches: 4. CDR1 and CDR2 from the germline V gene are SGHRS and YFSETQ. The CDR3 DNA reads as TGCGCCAGCAGGTCGACAGGGATGAACACTGAAGCTTTCTTT. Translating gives CASRSTGMNTEAFF.

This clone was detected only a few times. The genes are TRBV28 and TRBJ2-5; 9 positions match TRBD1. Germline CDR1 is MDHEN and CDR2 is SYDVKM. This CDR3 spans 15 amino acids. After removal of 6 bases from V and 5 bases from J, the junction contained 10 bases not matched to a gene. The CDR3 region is CASRPGQGDAETQYF. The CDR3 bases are TGTGCCAGCAGACCGGGACAGGGAGACGCGGAGACCCAGTACTTC.

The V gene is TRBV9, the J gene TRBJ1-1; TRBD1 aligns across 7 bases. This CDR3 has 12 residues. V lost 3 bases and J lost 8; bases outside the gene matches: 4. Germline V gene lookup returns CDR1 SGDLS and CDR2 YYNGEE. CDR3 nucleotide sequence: TGTGCCAGCAGCGCGTCGACAGGGGAAGCTTTCTTT. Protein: CASSASTGEAFF.

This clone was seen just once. CDR3 bases: TGCGCCAGCAGCCAAGATGTGGGACCATTTAATTCACCCCTCCACTTT. Its translation: CASSQDVGPFNSPLHF. V and J are TRBV4-3 and TRBJ1-6, with D perhaps TRBD1 (5 bases). Per the germline V gene, CDR1 is LGHNA and CDR2 is YSLEER. The V end lost 0 bases, the J end lost 6 bases, and 12 bases lay between the germline ends. The CDR3 contains 16 residues.

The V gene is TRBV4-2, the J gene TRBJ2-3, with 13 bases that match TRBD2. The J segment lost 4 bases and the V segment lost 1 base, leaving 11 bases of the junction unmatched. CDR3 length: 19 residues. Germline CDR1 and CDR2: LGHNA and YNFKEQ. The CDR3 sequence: CASSQVGYTSGGAADTQYF. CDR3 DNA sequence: TGTGCCAGCAGCCAAGTGGGATATACTAGCGGGGGGGCAGCAGATACGCAGTATTTT.

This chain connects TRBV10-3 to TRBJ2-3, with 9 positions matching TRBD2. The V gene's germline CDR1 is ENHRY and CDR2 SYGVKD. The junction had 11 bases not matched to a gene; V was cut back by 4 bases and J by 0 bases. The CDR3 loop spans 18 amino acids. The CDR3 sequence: CAISADTGLADSTDTQYF. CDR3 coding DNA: TGTGCCATCAGTGCCGACACGGGACTAGCAGATAGCACAGATACGCAGTATTTT.